The TCR beta chain described here comes from a study of vaccination and CD4 T cells after COVID-19. V gave up 1 base and J gave up 3 bases, with 9 bases separating them. Germline CDR1 reads SEHNR; CDR2 reads FQNEAQ (reference sequence). This CDR3 spans 14 amino acids. This clonotype showed up just once. The antigen is not known. Described treatment: roughly 11-day PBMC culture with coronavirus spike peptide pools or control peptides (ViraFEST assay). An Oncomine TCR Beta short-read assay was used to sequence the DNA from cultured CD4+ T cells. TCRdb reprocessed the PCR reads via MiXCR and lists one record per CDR3 protein. The table lists roughly 16,000 distinct CDR3 sequences, about 46% of them singletons.

This receptor was obtained from a human donor who had recovered from COVID-19. Sequenced input: CD4+ T cells from blood, cultured in vitro. The chain joins TRBV7-9 to TRBJ1-1; D is undetermined. The CDR3, as DNA: TGTGCCAGCAGCTTAGGCGCCGAGGACACTGAAGCTTTCTTT. It is translated as CASSLGAEDTEAFF.